This T cell receptor (beta chain) came from a study of T cell responses to AZD1222 COVID-19 vaccine. CDR3 size: 14 residues. V lost 6 bases to trimming and J lost 8 bases; unmatched junction nucleotides: 10. Germline V CDR1 and CDR2: MNHEY, SVGAGI. The method was immunoSEQ multiplex PCR; TCRdb's version includes in-frame clones alone and lacks a portion of them. The repertoire has 80,000 or so clones, nearly 90% of them found once; the top ten carry approximately 1.5%. The sample was peripheral blood, taken on day 0 of AZD1222 vaccination. The genes are TRBV6-5 and TRBJ1-3, with 7 bases fitting TRBD1. The source is an adult in good health. The CDR3 is CASRTRDSFYTIYF. In nucleotides, the CDR3 is TGTGCCAGCAGAACTCGGGACAGTTTTTACACCATATATTTT.